The 5 T cell receptor beta chains below all came from one sample that was sequenced in a study of shared clonotypes between healthy human individuals. TCRdb's copy holds only in-frame clones and misses some; the assay was immunoSEQ multiplex PCR. The table lists 2 million to 3 million clones, approximately 92% of them singletons. Sequencing was done on a sample of naive CD4+ T cells sorted from blood. Subset denoted: CD45RA+ positively selected. The receptors derive from a man between 18 and 35 years old in good health.

The V and J genes are TRBV19 and TRBJ2-5; unclear D gene. The CDR3 is made up of 13 amino acids. The germline V gene encodes CDR1 LNHDA and CDR2 SQIVND (reference sequence). With 6 bases removed from V and 0 bases from J, the gap between germline ends came to 8 bases. The DNA of the CDR3 is TGTGCCAGTAGGAAGGAGTACCAAGAGACCCAGTACTTC. Its translation: CASRKEYQETQYF.

The chain combines TRBV19 with TRBJ2-3; possibly TRBD2 for D (5 bases). CDR1 is LNHDA and CDR2 is SQIVND in the germline V gene (reference sequence). V lost 6 bases and J 4 bases, leaving 11 bases between the germline ends. The CDR3 totals 13 residues. The CDR3 loop is CASRRTQSDTQYF. CDR3 nucleotides: TGTGCCAGTAGGAGGACTCAGTCAGATACGCAGTATTTT.

The V gene is TRBV7-2, the J gene TRBJ2-5; 13 nucleotides match TRBD2. Germline CDR1 reads SGHTA; CDR2 reads FQGNSA. This CDR3 comprises 17 residues. Unmatched junction bases numbered 4, after V lost 1 base and J lost 2 bases. CDR3 in amino acids: CASSLVGLAGVQETQYF. CDR3 nucleotides: TGTGCCAGCAGCTTAGTCGGACTAGCGGGAGTTCAAGAGACCCAGTACTTC.

This rearrangement joins TRBV5-1 to TRBJ2-1, with unresolved D. The CDR3 is 15 residues long. Germline V gives CDR1 SGHRS, CDR2 YFSETQ. V lost 0 bases and J lost 3, with 10 bases in between. The CDR3 sequence is CASSLAVSFYNEQFF. The CDR3, as DNA: TGCGCCAGCAGCTTGGCTGTCTCGTTCTACAATGAGCAGTTCTTC.

This clone was detected only a few times. This chain links TRBV28 with TRBJ1-1; D not certain. Germline-derived CDR1 and CDR2 are MDHEN and SYDVKM. This CDR3 is 14 amino acids long. V dropped 2 bases and J dropped 0 bases, with 7 bases sitting between them. CDR3 sequence: CASSLTTLNTEAFF. CDR3 nucleotide sequence: TGTGCCAGCAGTTTAACGACTCTGAACACTGAAGCTTTCTTT.